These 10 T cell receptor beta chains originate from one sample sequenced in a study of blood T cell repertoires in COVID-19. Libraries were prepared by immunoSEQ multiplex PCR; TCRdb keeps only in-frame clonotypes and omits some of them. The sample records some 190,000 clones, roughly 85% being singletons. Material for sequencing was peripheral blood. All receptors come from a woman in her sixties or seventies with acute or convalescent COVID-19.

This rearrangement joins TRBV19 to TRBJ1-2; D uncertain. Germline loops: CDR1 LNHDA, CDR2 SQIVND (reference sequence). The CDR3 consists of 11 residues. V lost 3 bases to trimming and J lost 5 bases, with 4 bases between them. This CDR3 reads CASSIQYGYTF. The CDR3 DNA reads TGTGCCAGTAGTATCCAGTATGGCTACACCTTC.

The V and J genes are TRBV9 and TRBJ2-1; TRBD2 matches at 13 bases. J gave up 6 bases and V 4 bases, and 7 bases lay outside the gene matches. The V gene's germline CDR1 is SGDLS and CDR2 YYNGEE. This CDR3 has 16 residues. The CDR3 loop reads CASSSSGTSGINEQFF. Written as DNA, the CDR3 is TGTGCCAGCAGCTCATCCGGGACTAGCGGGATCAATGAGCAGTTCTTC.

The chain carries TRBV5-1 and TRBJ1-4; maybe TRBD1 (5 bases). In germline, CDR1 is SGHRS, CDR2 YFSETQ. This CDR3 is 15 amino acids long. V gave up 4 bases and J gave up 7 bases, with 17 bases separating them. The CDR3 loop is CASSPGGGEGEKLFF. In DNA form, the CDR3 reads TGCGCCAGCAGCCCGGGAGGAGGGGAGGGTGAAAAACTGTTTTTT. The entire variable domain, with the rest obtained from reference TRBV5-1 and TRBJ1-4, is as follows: KAGVTQTPRYLIKTRGQQVTLSCSPISGHRSVSWYQQTPGQGLQFLFEYFSETQRNKGNFPGRFSGRQFSNSRSEMNVSTLELGDSALYLCASSPGGGEGEKLFFGSGTQLSVL.

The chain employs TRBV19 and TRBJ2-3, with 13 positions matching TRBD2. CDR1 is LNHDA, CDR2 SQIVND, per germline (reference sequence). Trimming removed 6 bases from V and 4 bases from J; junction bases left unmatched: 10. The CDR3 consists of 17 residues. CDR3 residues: CASSQQTSGRYSDTQYF. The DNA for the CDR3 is TGTGCCAGTAGCCAACAGACTAGCGGGAGGTACTCAGATACGCAGTATTTT.

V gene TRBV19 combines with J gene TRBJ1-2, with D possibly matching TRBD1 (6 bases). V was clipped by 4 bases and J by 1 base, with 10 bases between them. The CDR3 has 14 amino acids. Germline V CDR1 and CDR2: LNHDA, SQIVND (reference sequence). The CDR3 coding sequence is TGTGCCAGTAGTACCGGGACACTTAACTATGGCTACACCTTC. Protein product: CASSTGTLNYGYTF.

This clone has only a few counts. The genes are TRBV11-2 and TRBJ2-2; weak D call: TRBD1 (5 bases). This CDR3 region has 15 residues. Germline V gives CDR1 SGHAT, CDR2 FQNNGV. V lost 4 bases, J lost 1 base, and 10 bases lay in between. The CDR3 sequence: CASSSQGRNTGELFF. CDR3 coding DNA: TGTGCCAGCAGCTCCCAGGGAAGGAACACCGGGGAGCTGTTTTTT.

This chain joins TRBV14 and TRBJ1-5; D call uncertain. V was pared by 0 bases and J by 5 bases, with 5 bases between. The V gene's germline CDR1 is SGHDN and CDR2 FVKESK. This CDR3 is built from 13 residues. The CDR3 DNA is TGTGCCAGCAGCCAAGATCTATATCAGCCCCAGCATTTT. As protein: CASSQDLYQPQHF.

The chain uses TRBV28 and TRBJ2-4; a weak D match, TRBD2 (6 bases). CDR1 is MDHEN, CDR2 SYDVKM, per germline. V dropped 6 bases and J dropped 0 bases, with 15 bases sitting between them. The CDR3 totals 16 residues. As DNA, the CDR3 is TGTGCCAGCAGCTTTCCCGGGACTTTAGCCAAAAACATTCAGTACTTC. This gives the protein CASSFPGTLAKNIQYF.

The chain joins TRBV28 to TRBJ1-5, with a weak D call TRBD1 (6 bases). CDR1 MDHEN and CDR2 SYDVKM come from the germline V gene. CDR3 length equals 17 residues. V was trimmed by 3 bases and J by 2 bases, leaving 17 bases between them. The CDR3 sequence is CASSFPYRDLGNQPQHF. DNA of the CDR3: TGTGCCAGCAGTTTTCCTTACAGGGATCTGGGCAATCAGCCCCAGCATTTT.

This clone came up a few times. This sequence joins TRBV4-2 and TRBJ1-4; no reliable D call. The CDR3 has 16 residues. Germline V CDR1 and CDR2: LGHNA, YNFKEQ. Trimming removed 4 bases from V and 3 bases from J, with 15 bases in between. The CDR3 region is CASSLHLATSNEKLFF. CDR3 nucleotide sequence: TGTGCCAGCAGCCTGCATCTAGCCACCTCTAATGAAAAACTGTTTTTT.